This T cell receptor beta chain was captured in a study of blood T cell repertoires in COVID-19. Overall study context: Whether acute or convalescent, the COVID-19 samples came from the United States, Italy and Spain. In each case, the material was cDNA or gDNA derived from T cells, B-cell-depleted T cells, or PBMCs.

Methods used by the authors: Estimates of nucleated cell counts were drawn from the amplification of reference gene primers. This table comes from immunoSEQ multiplex PCR, and its TCRdb copy is limited to in-frame clones, with some not included. Clone size and V and J calls were adopted from that table, with D and trimming inferred from the DNA. Of roughly 80,000 clones in the sample, around 80% were seen once. The sequenced sample consisted of peripheral blood. The clonotype was recovered from a woman aged 55 to 70 with acute or convalescent COVID-19.

The CDR3 DNA sequence: TGTGCCTGGAGTGTAATGGACAGCTATGGCTACACCTTC. Translation gives CAWSVMDSYGYTF. The chain is built from TRBV30 and TRBJ1-2, with a weak D call TRBD1 (6 bases). The CDR3 is 13 residues long. Germline V gives CDR1 GTSNPN, CDR2 SVGIG (reference sequence). Trimming cost V 0 bases and J 4 bases, with 9 bases left between them.